What follows are 26 T cell receptor beta chains derived from one specimen sequenced in a study of cytomegalovirus exposure and HLA in healthy donors. A multiplex PCR was run with 60 Vbeta primers and 13 Jbeta primers. Profiling relied on immunoSEQ multiplex PCR, and the TCRdb table lists in-frame clones only, not all of them. The sample contains 90,000 to 110,000 clones, roughly 80% of which appear only once. The specimen sequenced was PBMCs. All receptors come from a young man in good health and CMV-seropositive.

The chain joins TRBV4-1 to TRBJ1-2; TRBD1 agrees at 10 bases. The CDR3 has 16 amino acids. Trimming cost V 4 bases and J 8 bases; bases outside gene matches: 13. Germline V gene data show CDR1 as MGHRA and CDR2 as YSYEKL. CDR3 in amino acids: CASSLTPNRDRGGYTF. CDR3 sequence (DNA): TGCGCCAGCAGCCTTACCCCTAACCGGGACAGGGGCGGCTACACCTTC.

The gene calls are TRBV19 and TRBJ1-1; 7 bases line up with TRBD1. The length of the CDR3 is 15 residues. The trim removed 6 bases at V and 3 bases at J, leaving 10 bases unmatched. Per the germline V gene, CDR1 is LNHDA and CDR2 is SQIVND (reference sequence). The CDR3 here is CASRGSTGVYTEAFF. The DNA of the CDR3 is TGTGCCAGTAGAGGAAGTACAGGGGTATACACTGAAGCTTTCTTT. The whole variable domain, filled in from reference TRBV19 and TRBJ1-1, reads DGGITQSPKYLFRKEGQNVTLSCEQNLNHDAMYWYRQDPGQGLRLIYYSQIVNDFQKGDIAEGYSVSREKKESFPLTVTSAQKNPTAFYLCASRGSTGVYTEAFFGQGTRLTVV.

The genes are TRBV5-1 and TRBJ2-5, with 7 bases matching TRBD2. This CDR3 region has 15 residues. V shed 0 bases, J shed 2 bases, and the junction held 4 bases outside the gene matches. Germline V gives CDR1 SGHRS, CDR2 YFSETQ. In nucleotides, the CDR3 is TGCGCCAGCAGCTTGGCGGGGACTAATCAAGAGACCCAGTACTTC. Translating gives CASSLAGTNQETQYF.

DNA for the CDR3: TGTGCCAGCAGTTACCCCGGTGGGGCCAACGTCCTGACTTTC. This sequence encodes CASSYPGGANVLTF. V gene TRBV6-5 combines with J gene TRBJ2-6, with D hard to call. Trimming took 2 bases from V and 3 from J, leaving 5 bases between them. The CDR3 runs to 14 residues. The germline V gene encodes CDR1 MNHEY and CDR2 SVGAGI.

This chain joins TRBV2 and TRBJ1-1, with unresolved D. This CDR3 is built from 14 residues. Germline-derived CDR1 and CDR2 are SNHLY and FYNNEI. The V gene lost 6 bases and the J gene lost 1 base, with 12 bases spanning the gap. The CDR3: CASRLEEGNTEAFF. CDR3 in DNA: TGTGCCAGCAGGCTAGAGGAGGGGAACACTGAAGCTTTCTTT.

With respect to this clone: One junction end does not reproduce the germline sequence, and a read error may be involved. The V call is TRBV19, the J call TRBJ1-1; possibly TRBD1 for D (5 bases). Per the germline V gene, CDR1 is LNHDA and CDR2 is SQIVND (reference sequence). The CDR3 covers 15 residues. The CDR3 loop is CASSIPGTGNAEAFF. Here the CDR3 DNA reads TGTGCCAGTAGTATACCCGGGACTGGGAACGCTGAAGCTTTCTTT. Supplemented by reference TRBV19 and TRBJ1-1, the full variable domain reads DGGITQSPKYLFRKEGQNVTLSCEQNLNHDAMYWYRQDPGQGLRLIYYSQIVNDFQKGDIAEGYSVSREKKESFPLTVTSAQKNPTAFYLCASSIPGTGNAEAFFGQGTRLTVV.

The chain uses TRBV7-2 and TRBJ1-5; D not resolved. Germline CDR1 SGHTA, CDR2 FQGNSA. V gave up 2 bases and J gave up 6 bases, with 11 bases separating them. CDR3 length equals 14 residues. The CDR3 is CASSLSGTRQPQHF. The CDR3 region has the DNA TGTGCCAGCAGCTTATCGGGAACTCGTCAGCCCCAGCATTTT.

The rearrangement uses TRBV7-2 and TRBJ2-5; maybe TRBD2 (6 bases). The V and J ends lost 5 bases and 4 bases respectively, with 20 bases between them. Germline V gene sequence: CDR1 SGHTA, CDR2 FQGNSA. The CDR3 contains 16 residues. The DNA of the CDR3 is TGTGCCAGCAGCCCTGCTCGGTCCGTGGGGGGAGAGACCCAGTACTTC. It translates to CASSPARSVGGETQYF.

In this sample, this clone turned up a few times. CDR3 in amino acids: CASGIGQGGRETQYF. CDR3 sequence (DNA): TGTGCCAGCGGCATCGGGCAGGGAGGTCGAGAGACCCAGTACTTC. The rearrangement uses TRBV6-1 and TRBJ2-5, with D tentatively TRBD2 (6 bases). This CDR3 has 15 residues. In germline, CDR1 is MNHNS, CDR2 SASEGT. The V and J ends lost 8 bases and 4 bases respectively, with 20 bases between them.

V gene TRBV12-5 combines with J gene TRBJ1-5; 8 bases match TRBD1. The trim removed 4 bases at V and 3 bases at J, leaving 5 bases unmatched. The CDR3 contains 15 residues. Germline V gene data show CDR1 as LGHNT and CDR2 as FRNRAP. The CDR3 reads CASGSPDRVNQPQHF. The CDR3 nucleotides read TGTGCTAGTGGTTCCCCGGACAGGGTCAATCAGCCCCAGCATTTT.

The chain couples TRBV18 to TRBJ2-1; 7 positions match TRBD1. The CDR3 totals 15 residues. Losses at the gene ends were 6 bases for V and 4 bases for J; bases not matched to a gene: 9. Germline assignment: CDR1 KGHSH and CDR2 LQKENI. CDR3 region: CASSIIPGQYNEQFF. The DNA of the CDR3 is TGTGCCAGCTCCATCATACCGGGACAGTACAATGAGCAGTTCTTC.

The chain combines TRBV20-1 with TRBJ2-3; D is undetermined. The CDR3 runs 11 residues. Trimming left V 0 bases short and J 5 bases short, with 3 bases between. Germline CDR1 and CDR2: DFQATT and SNEGSKA (reference sequence). This CDR3 reads CSARDLDTQYF. CDR3 nucleotides: TGCAGTGCTAGAGACCTAGATACGCAGTATTTT.

The chain is built from TRBV7-2 and TRBJ2-7, with 9 positions matching TRBD2. The CDR3 spans 16 residues. The germline CDR1 and CDR2 sequences are SGHTA and FQGNSA. V lost 5 bases to trimming and J lost 3 bases; unmatched junction nucleotides: 11. CDR3 loop: CASSPRRSGGNYEQYF. CDR3 coding DNA: TGTGCCAGCAGCCCAAGGAGGAGCGGGGGGAACTACGAGCAGTACTTC.

The chain joins TRBV9 to TRBJ2-5; 7 positions agree with TRBD2. The CDR3 is 15 residues long. CDR1 and CDR2 (germline): SGDLS, YYNGEE. J was trimmed by 4 bases and V by 0 bases; bases with no gene match: 6. CDR3 loop: CASSVVGGGGETQYF. Here the CDR3 DNA reads TGTGCCAGCAGCGTAGTTGGGGGGGGAGGAGAGACCCAGTACTTC. The variable domain in full, with the rest retrieved from reference TRBV9 and TRBJ2-5, is DSGVTQTPKHLITATGQRVTLRCSPRSGDLSVYWYQQSLDQGLQFLIQYYNGEERAKGNILERFSAQQFPDLHSELNLSSLELGDSALYFCASSVVGGGGETQYFGPGTRLLVL.

The chain has TRBV2 and TRBJ2-2; 11 bases agree with TRBD2. This CDR3 has 15 residues. The V gene's germline CDR1 is SNHLY and CDR2 FYNNEI. Trimming took 7 bases from V and 4 from J; bases not matched to a gene: 5. For the CDR3, the DNA is TGTGCCAGCATTCTAGCGGGGGGCCGCACCGGGGAGCTGTTTTTT. Translation: CASILAGGRTGELFF.

This clone appeared a few times. The chain carries TRBV4-1 and TRBJ2-1; 16 nucleotides match TRBD2. Germline V gene sequence: CDR1 MGHRA, CDR2 YSYEKL. The CDR3 runs to 19 residues. J lost 4 bases, V lost 2 bases, and 8 bases had no gene match. The CDR3 DNA is TGCGCCAGCAGCCAACATTCCGGGACTAGCGGGGGGGCTTACAATGAGCAGTTCTTC. Its translation is CASSQHSGTSGGAYNEQFF.

The chain combines TRBV7-9 with TRBJ2-4; 7 bases are shared with TRBD1. The CDR3 has 14 amino acids. After removal of 3 bases from V and 5 bases from J, the junction contained 4 bases not matched to a gene. The V gene's germline CDR1 is SEHNR and CDR2 FQNEAQ (reference sequence). CDR3 loop: CASSFADRENIQYF. The CDR3 DNA reads as TGTGCCAGCAGCTTTGCCGACAGGGAAAACATTCAGTACTTC.

This rearrangement joins TRBV7-2 to TRBJ1-2, with D possibly matching TRBD1 (6 bases). Germline V gives CDR1 SGHTA, CDR2 FQGNSA. Trimming took off 2 bases at V and 6 bases at J, with 10 bases between the two ends. The CDR3 runs 13 residues. Written as DNA, the CDR3 is TGTGCCAGCAGCTTAACAGGGCCCAATGGCTACACCTTC. Residues: CASSLTGPNGYTF.

The chain employs TRBV5-4 and TRBJ2-3; 12 bases align to TRBD2. The V segment lost 4 bases and the J segment 2 bases; nucleotides outside the gene matches: 11. The CDR3 consists of 18 residues. CDR1 and CDR2 (germline): SGHNT, YYREEE (reference sequence). The CDR3 sequence is CASSGTATSGGTTDTQYF. CDR3 coding DNA: TGTGCCAGCAGCGGGACGGCGACTAGCGGGGGAACCACAGATACGCAGTATTTT.

The rearrangement uses TRBV29-1 and TRBJ1-2, with 10 bases identical to TRBD1. Unmatched junction bases numbered 3, after V lost 4 bases and J lost 4 bases. This CDR3 has 13 amino acids. Looked up from germline, CDR1 is SQVTM and CDR2 is ANQGSEA. CDR3 amino acids: CSVGDRGPYGYTF. The CDR3 coding sequence is TGCAGCGTTGGGGACAGGGGCCCCTATGGCTACACCTTC. Supplemented by reference TRBV29-1 and TRBJ1-2, the full variable domain reads SAVISQKPSRDICQRGTSLTIQCQVDSQVTMMFWYRQQPGQSLTLIATANQGSEATYESGFVIDKFPISRPNLTFSTLTVSNMSPEDSSIYLCSVGDRGPYGYTFGSGTRLTVV.

The chain joins TRBV18 to TRBJ1-1; tentatively, D is TRBD1 (5 bases). This CDR3 is built from 16 residues. The germline V gene has CDR1 KGHSH and CDR2 LQKENI. V lost 3 bases to trimming and J lost 3 bases, with 17 bases between them. The CDR3 reads CASSPIRQGGDTEAFF. The CDR3 region has the DNA TGTGCCAGCTCACCGATTAGGCAAGGAGGGGACACTGAAGCTTTCTTT.

The rearrangement links TRBV6-5 to TRBJ2-1; perhaps TRBD1 as D (6 bases). The V gene's germline CDR1 is MNHEY and CDR2 SVGAGI. The length of the CDR3 is 15 residues. V was trimmed by 6 bases and J by 2 bases, leaving 14 bases between them. CDR3 amino acids: CASRTEGEAYNEQFF. DNA of the CDR3: TGTGCCAGCAGGACTGAGGGGGAAGCCTACAATGAGCAGTTCTTC.

The chain employs TRBV7-9 and TRBJ1-3, with TRBD1 identical over 11 bases. The CDR3 runs 14 residues. V was clipped by 8 bases and J by 8 bases; unmatched bases: 8. CDR1 is SEHNR, CDR2 FQNEAQ, per germline (reference sequence). CDR3 residues: CASSGQGAWDTIYF. The DNA of the CDR3 is TGTGCCAGCTCTGGACAGGGGGCCTGGGACACCATATATTTT.

This clone showed up just once. The chain recombines TRBV2 with TRBJ2-7; the match to TRBD1 covers 7 bases. The germline gives CDR1 SNHLY, CDR2 FYNNEI. CDR3 length: 15 residues. V shed 5 bases and J 0 bases; nucleotides not matched to a gene: 7. CDR3 sequence: CASSPGQVSSYEQYF. The CDR3 DNA reads as TGTGCCAGCAGTCCCGGACAGGTCAGCTCCTACGAGCAGTACTTC.

The chain joins TRBV6-5 to TRBJ2-1; D is perhaps TRBD2 (6 bases). The CDR3 totals 13 residues. Germline V lookup: CDR1 MNHEY, CDR2 SVGAGI. V gave up 5 bases and J gave up 7 bases, with 12 bases separating them. The DNA of the CDR3 is TGTGCCAGCAGTGCGGGGCAGAGGAATGAGCAGTTCTTC. Its translation: CASSAGQRNEQFF.

The chain employs TRBV4-1 and TRBJ1-5, with 11 bases matching TRBD1. Germline V gives CDR1 MGHRA, CDR2 YSYEKL. The length of the CDR3 is 15 residues. V dropped 5 bases and J dropped 6; count of bases not matched to a gene: 6. CDR3 protein: CASSAGTGGIQPQHF. DNA for the CDR3: TGCGCCAGCAGCGCCGGGACAGGGGGAATTCAGCCCCAGCATTTT.